This TCR beta chain was sequenced in a study of post-analysis software for immune sequencing data. Broader study findings: Elevated frequency relative to controls characterized several TRBV segments in patients, TRBV5-6, TRBV5-1 and TRBV20-1 among them.

This clonotype was observed a handful of times. Its specificity is unknown. The TCR beta cDNA libraries contained unique molecular identifiers. TCRdb re-analysed the PCR reads in MiXCR, keeping a single row per CDR3 protein. This sample has a few hundred thousand distinct CDR3 sequences; 30% to 45% occur once, and the top ten carry about an eighth. Per germline, CDR1 SGHRS and CDR2 YFSETQ. This CDR3 has 15 amino acids. With 0 bases removed from V and 5 bases from J, the gap between germline ends came to 15 bases. The chain couples TRBV5-1 to TRBJ2-7; D might be TRBD1 (5 bases). The receptor's source is a girl aged 5 to 17 with multiple sclerosis. The source material was blood. The CDR3 DNA reads TGCGCCAGCAGCTTGGCCGAACCAGGGTGGGACGAGCAGTACTTC. Protein: CASSLAEPGWDEQYF.